This T cell receptor beta chain originates from a study of technical replicates of blood from a handful of donors. Generated by immunoSEQ multiplex PCR, the TCRdb table keeps only in-frame clones and is missing some. The sample consists of 100,000 or so clones, 95% of them appearing once. The CDR3 runs 17 residues. The V end lost 2 bases, the J end lost 3 bases, and 20 bases lay between the germline ends. CDR1 and CDR2 from the germline V gene are MDHEN and SYDVKM. This TCR came from a human donor in good health. The chain joins TRBV28 to TRBJ2-7; D possibly corresponds to TRBD1 (5 bases). Sequenced sample: T cells isolated from PBMCs. The CDR3 is CASSLPLTVSTNYEQYF. The CDR3 DNA is TGTGCCAGCAGTTTACCATTGACAGTCTCGACCAACTACGAGCAGTACTTC.